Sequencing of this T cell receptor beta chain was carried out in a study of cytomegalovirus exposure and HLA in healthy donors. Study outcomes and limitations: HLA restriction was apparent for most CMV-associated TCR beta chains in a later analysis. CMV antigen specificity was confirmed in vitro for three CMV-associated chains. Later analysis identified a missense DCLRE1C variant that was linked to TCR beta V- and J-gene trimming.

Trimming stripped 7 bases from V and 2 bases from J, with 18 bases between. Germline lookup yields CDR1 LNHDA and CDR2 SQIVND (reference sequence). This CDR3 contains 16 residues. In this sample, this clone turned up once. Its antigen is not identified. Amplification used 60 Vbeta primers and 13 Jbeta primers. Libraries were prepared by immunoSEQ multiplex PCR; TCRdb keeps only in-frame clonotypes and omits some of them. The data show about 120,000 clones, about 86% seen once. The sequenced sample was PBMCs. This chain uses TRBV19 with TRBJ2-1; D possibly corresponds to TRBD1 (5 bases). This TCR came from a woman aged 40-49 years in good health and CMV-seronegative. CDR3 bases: TGTGCCAGTACCCAGGACCAGGGTCGGACCTACAATGAGCAGTTCTTC. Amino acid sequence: CASTQDQGRTYNEQFF.